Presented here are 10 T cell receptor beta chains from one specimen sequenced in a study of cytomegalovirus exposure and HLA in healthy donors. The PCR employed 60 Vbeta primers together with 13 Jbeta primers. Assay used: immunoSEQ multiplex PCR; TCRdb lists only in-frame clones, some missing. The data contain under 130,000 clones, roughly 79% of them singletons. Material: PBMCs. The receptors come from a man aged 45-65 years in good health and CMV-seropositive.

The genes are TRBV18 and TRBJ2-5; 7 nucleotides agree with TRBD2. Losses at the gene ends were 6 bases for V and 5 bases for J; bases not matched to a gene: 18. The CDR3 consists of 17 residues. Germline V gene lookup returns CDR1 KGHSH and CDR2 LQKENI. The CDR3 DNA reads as TGTGCCAGCTCCCCGACGCTTGGGCAGGGAGGGATGGAGACCCAGTACTTC. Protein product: CASSPTLGQGGMETQYF.

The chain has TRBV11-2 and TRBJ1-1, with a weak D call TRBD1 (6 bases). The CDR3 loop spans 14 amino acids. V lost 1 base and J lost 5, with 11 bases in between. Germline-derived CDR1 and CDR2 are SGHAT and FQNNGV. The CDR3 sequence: CASSLVAGTTEAFF. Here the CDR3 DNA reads TGTGCCAGCAGCTTAGTAGCCGGGACAACTGAAGCTTTCTTT.

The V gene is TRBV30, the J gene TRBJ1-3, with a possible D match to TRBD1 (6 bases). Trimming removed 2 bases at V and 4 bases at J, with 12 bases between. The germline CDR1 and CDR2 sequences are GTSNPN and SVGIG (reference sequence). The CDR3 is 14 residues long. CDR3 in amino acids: CAWSPWTAGNTIYF. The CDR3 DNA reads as TGTGCCTGGAGTCCCTGGACAGCGGGAAACACCATATATTTT.

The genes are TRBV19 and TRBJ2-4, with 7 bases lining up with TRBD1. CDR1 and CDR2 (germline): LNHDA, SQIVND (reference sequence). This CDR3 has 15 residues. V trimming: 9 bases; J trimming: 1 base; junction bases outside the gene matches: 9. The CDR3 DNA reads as TGTGCCAGCATAGACAGGGCTGGCGCCAAAAACATTCAGTACTTC. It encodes CASIDRAGAKNIQYF.

The CDR3 region is CASSLSTSSYNEQFF. As DNA, the CDR3 is TGCGCCAGCAGCTTGTCCACGAGCTCCTACAATGAGCAGTTCTTC. V gene TRBV5-1 combines with J gene TRBJ2-1; D gene ambiguous. The CDR3 spans 15 residues. Trimming took off 1 base at V and 0 bases at J, with 8 bases between the two ends. Germline lookup yields CDR1 SGHRS and CDR2 YFSETQ.

Here the CDR3 DNA reads TGTGCCAGCACCGAATTATTGACTAGCCCAACTTACAATGAGCAGTTCTTC. Translated, it gives CASTELLTSPTYNEQFF. This chain links TRBV2 with TRBJ2-1; 7 bases align to TRBD2. The V and J ends lost 7 bases and 4 bases, in that order; junction bases with no gene match: 16. Per germline, CDR1 SNHLY and CDR2 FYNNEI. The CDR3 length is 17 residues.

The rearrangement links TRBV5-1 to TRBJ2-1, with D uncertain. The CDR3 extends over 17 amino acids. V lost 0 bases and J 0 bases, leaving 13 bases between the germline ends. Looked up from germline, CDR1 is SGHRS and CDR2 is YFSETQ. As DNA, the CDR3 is TGCGCCAGCAGCTTGGCGGTGAGATCTGGCTCCTACAATGAGCAGTTCTTC. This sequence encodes CASSLAVRSGSYNEQFF.

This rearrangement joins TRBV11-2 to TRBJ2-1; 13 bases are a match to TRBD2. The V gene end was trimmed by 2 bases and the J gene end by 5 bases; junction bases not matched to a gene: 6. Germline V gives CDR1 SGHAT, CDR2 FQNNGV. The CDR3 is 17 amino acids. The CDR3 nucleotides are TGTGCCAGCAGCTTATCCCAGGGACTAGCGGGGAACAATGAGCAGTTCTTC. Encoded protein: CASSLSQGLAGNNEQFF. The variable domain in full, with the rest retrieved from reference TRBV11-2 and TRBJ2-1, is EAGVAQSPRYKIIEKRQSVAFWCNPISGHATLYWYQQILGQGPKLLIQFQNNGVVDDSQLPKDRFSAERLKGVDSTLKIQPAKLEDSAVYLCASSLSQGLAGNNEQFFGPGTRLTVL.

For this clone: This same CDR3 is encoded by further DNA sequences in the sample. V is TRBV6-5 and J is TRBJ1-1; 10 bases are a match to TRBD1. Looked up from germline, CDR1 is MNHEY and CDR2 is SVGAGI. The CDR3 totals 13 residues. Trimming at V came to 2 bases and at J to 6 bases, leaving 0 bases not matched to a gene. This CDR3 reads CASSYGTGAEAFF. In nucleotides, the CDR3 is TGTGCCAGCAGTTACGGGACAGGGGCTGAAGCTTTCTTT.

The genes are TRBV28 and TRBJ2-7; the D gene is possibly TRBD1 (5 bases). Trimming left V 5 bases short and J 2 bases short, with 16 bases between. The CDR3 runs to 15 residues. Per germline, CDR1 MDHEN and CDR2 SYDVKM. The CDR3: CASSPRVIITYEQYF. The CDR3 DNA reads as TGTGCCAGCAGTCCCAGGGTTATCATAACCTACGAGCAGTACTTC.